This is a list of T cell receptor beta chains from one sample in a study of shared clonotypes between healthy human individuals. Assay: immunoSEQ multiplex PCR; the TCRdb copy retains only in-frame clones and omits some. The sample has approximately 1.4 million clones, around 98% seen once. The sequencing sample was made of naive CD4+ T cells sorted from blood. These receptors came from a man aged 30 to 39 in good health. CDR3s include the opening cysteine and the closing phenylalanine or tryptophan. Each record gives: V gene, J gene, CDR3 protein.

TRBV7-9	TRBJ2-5	CASSSRSGETQYF
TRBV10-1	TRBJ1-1	CASSESGTGNTEAFF
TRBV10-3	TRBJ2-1	CAISESSYEQFF
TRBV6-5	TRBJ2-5	CASSYKGGETQYF
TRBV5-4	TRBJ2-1	CASSFISSYNEQFF
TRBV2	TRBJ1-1	CASSAEGGDTEAFF
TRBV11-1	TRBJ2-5	CASRETGRQETQYF
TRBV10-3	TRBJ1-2	CASRSGTHGYTF
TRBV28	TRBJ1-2	CASSLNPQQSHYTF
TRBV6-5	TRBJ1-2	CASSRRGTGYTF
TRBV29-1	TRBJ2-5	CSVETSGARETQYF
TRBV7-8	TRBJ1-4	CASSLDIPRGLFF
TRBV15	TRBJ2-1	CATSNRLDNEQFF